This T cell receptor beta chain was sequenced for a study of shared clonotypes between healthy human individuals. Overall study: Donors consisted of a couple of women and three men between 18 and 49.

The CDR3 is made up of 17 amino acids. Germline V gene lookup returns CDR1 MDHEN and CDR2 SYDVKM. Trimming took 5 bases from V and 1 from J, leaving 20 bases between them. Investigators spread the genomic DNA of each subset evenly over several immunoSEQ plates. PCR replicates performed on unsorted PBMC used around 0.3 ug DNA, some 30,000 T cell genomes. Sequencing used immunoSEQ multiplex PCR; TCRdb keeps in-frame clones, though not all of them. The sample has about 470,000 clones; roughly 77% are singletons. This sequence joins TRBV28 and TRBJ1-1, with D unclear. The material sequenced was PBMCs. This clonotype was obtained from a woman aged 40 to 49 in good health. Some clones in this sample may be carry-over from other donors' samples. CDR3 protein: CASSPLALLTANTEAFF. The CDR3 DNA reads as TGTGCCAGCAGTCCCCTCGCGTTATTAACGGCGAACACTGAAGCTTTCTTT.